This is a list of T cell receptor beta chains from one sample in a study of OX40 agonist ivuxolimab in advanced cancers. Clones were sequenced by immunoSEQ multiplex PCR, and TCRdb holds only the in-frame ones, with some missing. This sample has 70,000 or so clones; approximately 90% occur once, and the top ten carry roughly 1.3%. This specimen was CD4+ or CD8+ T cells sorted from blood, taken in a trial of the OX40 agonist ivuxolimab. Receptors originate from an adult with an advanced solid tumor such as melanoma, head and neck, liver or kidney cancer. Both conserved end residues are part of each CDR3. D genes are given only for firm matches. Expanded clones get a size class; other rows say once, few or many, or leave the size out.

d_call: .; cdr3_length: 14; j_call: TRBJ2-2; clone_size: .; v_call: TRBV27; cdr3_aa: CASKGVTNTGELFF; cdr3_nt: TGTGCCAGCAAGGGAGTCACAAACACCGGGGAGCTGTTTTTT
d_call: .; cdr3_length: 12; j_call: TRBJ2-1; clone_size: .; v_call: TRBV6-1; cdr3_aa: CASSRTYNEQFF; cdr3_nt: TGTGCCAGCAGTAGGACTTACAATGAGCAGTTCTTC
d_call: TRBD1; cdr3_length: 15; j_call: TRBJ2-5; clone_size: .; v_call: TRBV7-2; cdr3_aa: CASSFWQGTGETQYF; cdr3_nt: TGTGCCAGCAGCTTCTGGCAGGGGACAGGAGAGACCCAGTACTTC
d_call: TRBD1; cdr3_length: 12; j_call: TRBJ1-4; clone_size: once; v_call: TRBV11-2; cdr3_aa: CASSLTGTALFF; cdr3_nt: TGTGCCAGCAGCTTAACCGGGACAGCACTGTTTTTT
d_call: TRBD2; cdr3_length: 16; j_call: TRBJ2-7; clone_size: .; v_call: TRBV7-9; cdr3_aa: CASSLPTSGNTYEQYF; cdr3_nt: TGTGCCAGCAGCTTACCGACTAGCGGGAACACCTACGAGCAGTACTTC
d_call: .; cdr3_length: 14; j_call: TRBJ2-2; clone_size: .; v_call: TRBV9; cdr3_aa: CASSVALGTGELFF; cdr3_nt: TGTGCCAGCAGCGTAGCCCTCGGCACCGGGGAGCTGTTTTTT
d_call: .; cdr3_length: 17; j_call: TRBJ1-1; clone_size: .; v_call: TRBV27; cdr3_aa: CASSLAGAGSGGTEAFF; cdr3_nt: TGTGCCAGCAGTTTAGCTGGGGCAGGAAGCGGGGGCACTGAAGCTTTCTTT
d_call: .; cdr3_length: 12; j_call: TRBJ2-1; clone_size: .; v_call: TRBV9; cdr3_aa: CASKAGDNEQFF; cdr3_nt: TGTGCCAGCAAAGCAGGGGACAATGAGCAGTTCTTC
d_call: .; cdr3_length: 16; j_call: TRBJ2-7; clone_size: .; v_call: TRBV5-5; cdr3_aa: CASSLKAGADLYEQYF; cdr3_nt: TGTGCCAGCAGCTTAAAGGCAGGGGCTGACCTATACGAGCAGTACTTC
d_call: .; cdr3_length: 16; j_call: TRBJ2-3; clone_size: .; v_call: TRBV7-6; cdr3_aa: CASSLAASTSTDTQYF; cdr3_nt: TGTGCCAGCAGCTTAGCTGCCTCCACTAGCACAGATACGCAGTATTTT
d_call: .; cdr3_length: 13; j_call: TRBJ1-4; clone_size: .; v_call: TRBV28; cdr3_aa: CASFRGGSEKLFF; cdr3_nt: TGTGCCAGCTTTAGGGGAGGGTCGGAAAAACTGTTTTTT
d_call: TRBD2; cdr3_length: 16; j_call: TRBJ2-1; clone_size: .; v_call: TRBV13; cdr3_aa: CASSPYSGRSYNEQFF; cdr3_nt: TGTGCCAGCAGCCCTTATAGCGGGAGATCCTACAATGAGCAGTTCTTC
d_call: .; cdr3_length: 18; j_call: TRBJ2-2; clone_size: .; v_call: TRBV19; cdr3_aa: CASSRGKPNTGNTGELFF; cdr3_nt: TGTGCCAGTAGTAGAGGGAAGCCGAACACTGGTAACACCGGGGAGCTGTTTTTT
d_call: TRBD2; cdr3_length: 15; j_call: TRBJ2-7; clone_size: once; v_call: TRBV6-6; cdr3_aa: CASSDAGGSSYEQYF; cdr3_nt: TGTGCCAGCAGTGACGCGGGGGGGAGCTCCTACGAGCAGTACTTC
d_call: TRBD2; cdr3_length: 14; j_call: TRBJ2-2; clone_size: .; v_call: TRBV28; cdr3_aa: CASSASGRTGELFF; cdr3_nt: TGTGCCAGCAGCGCTAGCGGGAGAACCGGGGAGCTGTTTTTT
d_call: .; cdr3_length: 15; j_call: TRBJ1-4; clone_size: .; v_call: TRBV11-3; cdr3_aa: CASSTPGATNEKLFF; cdr3_nt: TGTGCCAGCAGCACCCCCGGAGCAACTAATGAAAAACTGTTTTTT
d_call: .; cdr3_length: 13; j_call: TRBJ1-1; clone_size: .; v_call: TRBV28; cdr3_aa: CASSLSWGLEAFF; cdr3_nt: TGTGCCAGCAGTTTATCTTGGGGCCTCGAAGCTTTCTTT
d_call: .; cdr3_length: 13; j_call: TRBJ2-5; clone_size: .; v_call: TRBV10-2; cdr3_aa: CASSETVWGTQYF; cdr3_nt: TGCGCCAGCAGTGAGACTGTTTGGGGGACCCAGTACTTC
d_call: .; cdr3_length: 15; j_call: TRBJ2-7; clone_size: .; v_call: TRBV28; cdr3_aa: CASRTQPGTVNEQYF; cdr3_nt: TGTGCCAGCAGAACACAACCGGGTACCGTGAACGAGCAGTACTTC
d_call: .; cdr3_length: 15; j_call: TRBJ1-1; clone_size: few; v_call: TRBV4-3; cdr3_aa: CASSLWTAGNTEAFF; cdr3_nt: TGCGCCAGCAGCCTTTGGACAGCGGGAAACACTGAAGCTTTCTTT
d_call: TRBD2; cdr3_length: 19; j_call: TRBJ2-5; clone_size: .; v_call: TRBV9; cdr3_aa: CASSVAGTSGTLGQETQYF; cdr3_nt: TGTGCCAGCAGCGTCGCCGGGACTAGCGGTACCTTGGGGCAAGAGACCCAGTACTTC
d_call: .; cdr3_length: 15; j_call: TRBJ2-7; clone_size: .; v_call: TRBV21-1; cdr3_aa: CASSKPGTGDYEQYF; cdr3_nt: TGTGCCAGCAGCAAACCCGGGACAGGAGACTACGAGCAGTACTTC
d_call: TRBD1; cdr3_length: 14; j_call: TRBJ1-4; clone_size: few; v_call: TRBV5-1; cdr3_aa: CASSPGQGNEKLFF; cdr3_nt: TGCGCCAGCAGTCCCGGACAGGGGAATGAAAAACTGTTTTTT
d_call: .; cdr3_length: 15; j_call: TRBJ2-7; clone_size: .; v_call: TRBV9; cdr3_aa: CASSANRGGTYEQYF; cdr3_nt: TGTGCCAGCAGCGCCAACAGGGGAGGGACCTACGAGCAGTACTTC
d_call: .; cdr3_length: 15; j_call: TRBJ1-2; clone_size: .; v_call: TRBV6-4; cdr3_aa: CASSEEASPSYGYTF; cdr3_nt: TGTGCCAGCAGTGAAGAGGCTTCCCCATCCTATGGCTACACCTTC
d_call: .; cdr3_length: 12; j_call: TRBJ1-2; clone_size: once; v_call: TRBV7-9; cdr3_aa: CASSFDSYGYTF; cdr3_nt: TGTGCCAGCAGCTTTGACAGTTATGGCTACACCTTC
d_call: .; cdr3_length: 19; j_call: TRBJ2-1; clone_size: .; v_call: TRBV5-1; cdr3_aa: CASSYTPNDIPGPGNEQFF; cdr3_nt: TGCGCCAGCAGCTATACTCCAAATGACATACCAGGGCCCGGGAATGAGCAGTTCTTC
d_call: TRBD2; cdr3_length: 19; j_call: TRBJ2-1; clone_size: .; v_call: TRBV30; cdr3_aa: CAWRGPGLAGRRSYNEQFF; cdr3_nt: TGTGCCTGGAGAGGGCCGGGACTAGCGGGACGCCGTTCCTACAATGAGCAGTTCTTC
d_call: .; cdr3_length: 15; j_call: TRBJ1-5; clone_size: .; v_call: TRBV18; cdr3_aa: CASSPEVLSNQPQHF; cdr3_nt: TGTGCCAGCTCACCAGAAGTTCTTAGCAATCAGCCCCAGCATTTT
d_call: TRBD1; cdr3_length: 15; j_call: TRBJ2-5; clone_size: .; v_call: TRBV7-2; cdr3_aa: CASSTQTGPQETQYF; cdr3_nt: TGTGCCAGCAGTACCCAGACAGGGCCGCAAGAGACCCAGTACTTC
d_call: TRBD2; cdr3_length: 16; j_call: TRBJ2-7; clone_size: .; v_call: TRBV7-9; cdr3_aa: CASSRRGTSGREEQYF; cdr3_nt: TGTGCCAGCAGCCGCCGCGGGACTAGCGGGAGAGAGGAGCAGTACTTC
d_call: .; cdr3_length: 15; j_call: TRBJ2-5; clone_size: .; v_call: TRBV19; cdr3_aa: CASSIDRDRPQKQYF; cdr3_nt: TGTGCCAGTAGTATAGATCGAGACAGGCCCCAGAAGCAGTACTTC
d_call: TRBD1; cdr3_length: 14; j_call: TRBJ1-1; clone_size: once; v_call: TRBV5-5; cdr3_aa: CASSTGTANTEAFF; cdr3_nt: TGTGCCAGCAGCACCGGGACAGCCAACACTGAAGCTTTCTTT
d_call: .; cdr3_length: 15; j_call: TRBJ2-7; clone_size: .; v_call: TRBV27; cdr3_aa: CASSPPPGRQGEQYF; cdr3_nt: TGTGCCAGCAGTCCCCCCCCGGGACGGCAGGGGGAGCAGTACTTC
d_call: .; cdr3_length: 15; j_call: TRBJ2-7; clone_size: .; v_call: TRBV9; cdr3_aa: CASSVILPLTYEQYF; cdr3_nt: TGTGCCAGCAGCGTAATCCTCCCTCTCACCTACGAGCAGTACTTC
d_call: .; cdr3_length: 18; j_call: TRBJ2-7; clone_size: .; v_call: TRBV4-1; cdr3_aa: CASSQEKAYLQGNYEQYF; cdr3_nt: TGCGCCAGCAGCCAAGAAAAGGCGTACCTACAGGGAAACTACGAGCAGTACTTC
d_call: TRBD1; cdr3_length: 13; j_call: TRBJ1-1; clone_size: .; v_call: TRBV29-1; cdr3_aa: CSAGTGGDTEAFF; cdr3_nt: TGCAGCGCCGGGACAGGAGGTGACACTGAAGCTTTCTTT
d_call: TRBD1; cdr3_length: 15; j_call: TRBJ2-7; clone_size: .; v_call: TRBV6-6; cdr3_aa: CASRTNRDSHYEQYF; cdr3_nt: TGTGCCAGCAGGACTAACCGGGACAGCCACTACGAGCAGTACTTC
d_call: TRBD1; cdr3_length: 15; j_call: TRBJ2-7; clone_size: .; v_call: TRBV18; cdr3_aa: CASSRPGQGTYEQYF; cdr3_nt: TGTGCCAGCTCACGACCGGGACAGGGGACCTACGAGCAGTACTTC
d_call: .; cdr3_length: 14; j_call: TRBJ2-7; clone_size: .; v_call: TRBV7-9; cdr3_aa: CASSLMNGPYEQYF; cdr3_nt: TGTGCCAGCAGCCTAATGAACGGACCCTACGAGCAGTACTTC
d_call: TRBD1; cdr3_length: 15; j_call: TRBJ1-1; clone_size: .; v_call: TRBV7-9; cdr3_aa: CASSRDRVKNTEAFF; cdr3_nt: TGTGCCAGCAGTCGCGACAGGGTAAAGAACACTGAAGCTTTCTTT
d_call: TRBD1; cdr3_length: 15; j_call: TRBJ1-1; clone_size: .; v_call: TRBV14; cdr3_aa: CASSQQGQLNTEAFF; cdr3_nt: TGTGCCAGCAGCCAACAGGGACAGTTGAACACTGAAGCTTTCTTT
d_call: .; cdr3_length: 15; j_call: TRBJ2-2; clone_size: .; v_call: TRBV14; cdr3_aa: CASSQDLRPGEELFF; cdr3_nt: TGTGCCAGCAGCCAAGACCTCAGGCCGGGAGAGGAGCTGTTTTTT
d_call: TRBD1; cdr3_length: 15; j_call: TRBJ1-5; clone_size: .; v_call: TRBV10-1; cdr3_aa: CASISDRGSNQPQHF; cdr3_nt: TGCGCCAGCATATCCGACAGGGGAAGCAATCAGCCCCAGCATTTT
d_call: .; cdr3_length: 15; j_call: TRBJ1-6; clone_size: .; v_call: TRBV5-1; cdr3_aa: CASSLAGGRPTPLHF; cdr3_nt: TGCGCCAGCAGCTTGGCCGGGGGACGCCCAACACCCCTCCACTTT
d_call: TRBD2; cdr3_length: 14; j_call: TRBJ2-5; clone_size: once; v_call: TRBV9; cdr3_aa: CASSVVTSGETQYF; cdr3_nt: TGTGCCAGCAGCGTAGTGACTAGCGGGGAGACCCAGTACTTC
d_call: .; cdr3_length: 14; j_call: TRBJ2-7; clone_size: .; v_call: TRBV10-3; cdr3_aa: CAISRAGQAYEQYF; cdr3_nt: TGTGCCATCAGTCGAGCGGGACAGGCCTACGAGCAGTACTTC
d_call: .; cdr3_length: 14; j_call: TRBJ2-3; clone_size: .; v_call: TRBV30; cdr3_aa: CAWSVSGRSDTQYF; cdr3_nt: TGTGCCTGGAGTGTATCAGGGAGGTCAGATACGCAGTATTTT
d_call: .; cdr3_length: 13; j_call: TRBJ2-5; clone_size: .; v_call: TRBV19; cdr3_aa: CASRKTDSPTQYF; cdr3_nt: TGTGCCAGTAGGAAAACAGACTCCCCAACCCAGTACTTC
d_call: TRBD1; cdr3_length: 16; j_call: TRBJ2-3; clone_size: .; v_call: TRBV5-1; cdr3_aa: CASSLEDRDFTDTQYF; cdr3_nt: TGCGCCAGCAGCTTGGAGGACAGGGACTTCACAGATACGCAGTATTTT
d_call: .; cdr3_length: 12; j_call: TRBJ2-7; clone_size: once; v_call: TRBV14; cdr3_aa: CASSQDGDEQYF; cdr3_nt: TGTGCCAGCAGCCAAGATGGGGACGAGCAGTACTTC